These 23 T cell receptor beta chains share one sample of origin, sequenced in a study of blood T cells in healthy people across ages. A sample-barcoded 5' primer and a J-beta primer mix were used in a second PCR of about 7 to 12 cycles. TCRdb reanalysed the 5' RACE reads using MiXCR and keeps one entry per CDR3 protein. The profile shows 700,000 to 850,000 distinct CDR3 sequences, 50% to 65% of them singletons. The sample comprised blood. These receptors came from a man aged 80 or over in good health.

This chain connects TRBV29-1 to TRBJ2-7; D is unclear. V lost 4 bases, J lost 3 bases, and 10 bases lay in between. The V gene's germline CDR1 is SQVTM and CDR2 ANQGSEA. The CDR3 is 12 amino acids. The CDR3 reads CSVVGKFYEQYF. The CDR3 DNA reads TGCAGCGTTGTGGGAAAGTTCTACGAGCAGTACTTC.

For this clonotype: One end of the junction varies from germline; a read error may be responsible. The chain recombines TRBV9 with TRBJ2-4; D ambiguous. Germline values: CDR1 SGDLS, CDR2 YYNGEE. The CDR3 covers 14 residues. The CDR3 reads CASSGNIAKNTQYF. As DNA, the CDR3 is TGTGCCAGCAGCGGAAATATAGCCAAAAACACTCAGTACTTC.

This clonotype appeared a single time. One base away lies a much larger clone, so this may be a sequencing read error. The chain employs TRBV15 and TRBJ2-4; 7 nucleotides align to TRBD1. Germline CDR1 reads LNHNV; CDR2 reads YYDKDF (reference sequence). The CDR3 extends over 12 amino acids. J was trimmed by 9 bases and V by 6 bases; bases with no gene match: 5. The CDR3, as DNA: TGTGCCACCAGTCCAGGGGGAATCATTCAGTACTTC. As protein: CATSPGGIIQYF.

This rearrangement joins TRBV10-3 to TRBJ2-4; D is perhaps TRBD1 (5 bases). The DNA end lines up better with TRBJ2-7; the J call may be wrong. The CDR3 totals 13 residues. The germline gives CDR1 ENHRY, CDR2 SYGVKD. CDR3 bases: TGTGCCATCATGGCCAGGACACCGAACGAGCAGTACTTC. As protein: CAIMARTPNEQYF.

V gene TRBV9 combines with J gene TRBJ1-2; 7 nucleotides agree with TRBD1. J gave up 4 bases and V 4 bases, and 7 bases lay outside the gene matches. Germline V gives CDR1 SGDLS, CDR2 YYNGEE. CDR3 length: 14 residues. This chain's CDR3 is CASSPVTGPYGYTF. CDR3 nucleotide sequence: TGTGCCAGCAGCCCAGTGACAGGGCCCTATGGCTACACCTTC.

This clonotype was seen a handful of times. This chain uses TRBV12-5 with TRBJ1-1; D unclear. From germline, CDR1 is LGHNT and CDR2 FRNRAP. V was clipped by 6 bases and J by 11 bases, with 16 bases between them. The length of the CDR3 is 12 residues. The CDR3 is CASGPGPYDAFF. CDR3 DNA: TGTGCTAGTGGGCCCGGGCCGTATGATGCTTTCTTT.

This clonotype was observed once. This rearrangement joins TRBV14 to TRBJ2-7; 11 positions agree with TRBD2. CDR1 and CDR2 (germline): SGHDN, FVKESK. The CDR3 is 15 amino acids. V shed 8 bases and J 5 bases; nucleotides not matched to a gene: 11. The CDR3 DNA reads as TGTGCCAGCGATCTAGCGGGAGGTACCTTCCACGAGCAGTACTTC. Amino acids: CASDLAGGTFHEQYF.

This clonotype appeared a few times. J is TRBJ2-5 and V is TRBV5-1, with D maybe TRBD2 (5 bases). V was shortened by 1 base and J by 5 bases, with 9 bases between the two germline ends. Looked up from germline, CDR1 is SGHRS and CDR2 is YFSETQ. There are 13 residues in the CDR3. CDR3 protein: CASSLTGMETQYF. The CDR3 region has the DNA TGCGCCAGCAGCTTGACGGGAATGGAGACCCAGTACTTC. Filled out from reference TRBV5-1 and TRBJ2-5, the complete variable domain reads KAGVTQTPRYLIKTRGQQVTLSCSPISGHRSVSWYQQTPGQGLQFLFEYFSETQRNKGNFPGRFSGRQFSNSRSEMNVSTLELGDSALYLCASSLTGMETQYFGPGTRLLVL.

A few counts support this clonotype. The chain has TRBV6-1 and TRBJ2-4; 16 bases line up with TRBD2. The V segment lost 4 bases and the J segment 5 bases; nucleotides outside the gene matches: 2. The CDR3 sequence is 16 residues long. Germline lookup yields CDR1 MNHNS and CDR2 SASEGT. The CDR3, as DNA: TGTGCCAGCAGTGCGGGACTAGCGGGAGGGGAAAACATTCAGTACTTC. Translation gives CASSAGLAGGENIQYF.

This chain links TRBV7-2 with TRBJ2-7, with TRBD2 matching 9 bases. CDR1 is SGHTA, CDR2 FQGNSA, per germline. The length of the CDR3 is 15 residues. Trimming at V came to 5 bases and at J to 6 bases, leaving 11 bases not matched to a gene. CDR3 DNA sequence: TGTGCCAGCAGCCGACGCGGGGGTAGCGGGAGCGAGCAGTACTTC. It translates to CASSRRGGSGSEQYF. The full variable domain, completed using reference TRBV7-2 and TRBJ2-7, is GAGVSQSPSNKVTEKGKDVELRCDPISGHTALYWYRQSLGQGLEFLIYFQGNSAPDKSGLPSDRFSAERTGGSVSTLTIQRTQQEDSAVYLCASSRRGGSGSEQYFGPGTRLTVT.

The chain combines TRBV29-1 with TRBJ2-1, with D possibly TRBD1 on 5 matching bases. The V end was cut by 7 bases, the J end by 9 bases, with 16 bases between. The CDR3 runs 12 residues. The germline V gene has CDR1 SQVTM and CDR2 ANQGSEA. CDR3 region: CSGSRDLSEQFF. The CDR3 DNA follows: TGCAGCGGGTCCAGGGATTTAAGTGAGCAGTTCTTC.

This chain links TRBV6-2 or TRBV6-3 with TRBJ2-7, with 7 bases lining up with TRBD2. Germline loops: CDR1 MNHEY, CDR2 SVGEGT. The CDR3 sequence is 17 residues long. V trimming: 6 bases; J trimming: 0 bases; junction bases outside the gene matches: 14. Here the CDR3 DNA reads TGTGCCAGCAGCACCGTCACGGGACTAACTTCCTCCTACGAGCAGTACTTC. This translates into CASSTVTGLTSSYEQYF.

The gene calls are TRBV6-5 and TRBJ2-3; D not certain. V lost 4 bases, J lost 2 bases, and 10 bases lay in between. The germline CDR1 and CDR2 sequences are MNHEY and SVGAGI. The length of the CDR3 is 14 residues. The CDR3 bases are TGTGCCAGCAGTTTACTGGCCGACACAGATACGCAGTATTTT. The encoded protein is CASSLLADTDTQYF.

The chain carries TRBV29-1 and TRBJ2-7, with 8 nucleotides matching TRBD2. The CDR3 spans 13 residues. Trimming cost V 7 bases and J 7 bases; bases outside gene matches: 12. Germline lookup yields CDR1 SQVTM and CDR2 ANQGSEA. The CDR3 DNA is TGCAGCGCCGTCGGGGGGGCGGGGGGTGAGCAGTACTTC. This encodes CSAVGGAGGEQYF.

V gene TRBV14 combines with J gene TRBJ2-5; a weak D match, TRBD2 (7 bases). Trimming cost V 0 bases and J 7 bases, with 12 bases left between them. CDR1 is SGHDN, CDR2 FVKESK, per germline. CDR3 length equals 14 residues. The CDR3 DNA sequence: TGTGCCAGCAGCCAAGAGGGTCGGGGGGCGACCCAGTACTTC. Translated, it gives CASSQEGRGATQYF.

The chain carries TRBV13 and TRBJ2-7; D is perhaps TRBD1 or TRBD2 (5 bases each). CDR3 length equals 18 residues. The germline V gene has CDR1 PRHDT and CDR2 FYEKMQ (reference sequence). V lost 5 bases and J 3 bases, leaving 26 bases between the germline ends. The CDR3 spells CASSTGTQEGRGYYEQYF. The CDR3, as DNA: TGTGCCAGCAGCACCGGGACCCAGGAAGGAAGGGGCTACTACGAGCAGTACTTC.

The rearrangement joins TRBV5-1 to TRBJ2-1; 9 bases align to TRBD1. J lost 4 bases, V lost 3 bases, and 8 bases had no gene match. Per germline, CDR1 SGHRS and CDR2 YFSETQ. The CDR3 has 16 residues. The CDR3 DNA is TGCGCCAGCAGCTCCCGACAGGGGGAAAGGTACAATGAGCAGTTCTTC. Protein product: CASSSRQGERYNEQFF.

There are many counts of this clonotype. The V and J genes are TRBV7-2 and TRBJ2-1; 8 nucleotides line up with TRBD2. Germline lookup yields CDR1 SGHTA and CDR2 FQGNSA. V was clipped by 5 bases and J by 12 bases; unmatched bases: 12. This CDR3 spans 14 amino acids. In DNA form, the CDR3 reads TGTGCCAGCAGCCCCGGTCTTGGAGGACTAGCGCAGTTCTTC. Encoded protein: CASSPGLGGLAQFF.

The rearrangement links TRBV20-1 to TRBJ1-2, with a tentative D call TRBD1 (5 bases). The V end lost 6 bases, the J end lost 4 bases, and 15 bases lay between the germline ends. The CDR3 has 13 amino acids. Germline CDR1 DFQATT, CDR2 SNEGSKA (reference sequence). The CDR3 nucleotides read TGCAGTGCCCAGTCCGGGGGAAGCTATGGCTACACCTTC. As protein: CSAQSGGSYGYTF.

This clonotype was picked up a small number of times. The chain links TRBV20-1 to TRBJ2-7; 8 nucleotides match TRBD2. The CDR3 has 18 residues. V dropped 0 bases and J dropped 0; count of bases not matched to a gene: 13. Germline CDR1 is DFQATT and CDR2 is SNEGSKA (reference sequence). The DNA for the CDR3 is TGCAGTGCTAGAGATCTGGTTAGCGGGACACAGATCTCCTACGAGCAGTACTTC. Protein: CSARDLVSGTQISYEQYF.

This clonotype was seen a few times. This chain joins TRBV27 and TRBJ2-5; 11 nucleotides align to TRBD2. Germline CDR1 is MNHEY and CDR2 is SMNVEV (reference sequence). V was pared by 7 bases and J by 11 bases, with 18 bases of the junction left unmatched. There are 16 residues in the CDR3. This CDR3 reads CASKTGLAVPGGEQYF. DNA of the CDR3: TGTGCCAGCAAAACGGGACTAGCGGTACCTGGGGGTGAGCAGTACTTC.

The chain carries TRBV29-1 and TRBJ2-3; 12 nucleotides agree with TRBD2. J was trimmed by 5 bases and V by 7 bases; bases with no gene match: 4. This CDR3 contains 13 residues. Germline CDR1 reads SQVTM; CDR2 reads ANQGSEA. Here the CDR3 DNA reads TGCAGCGATTTGACTAGCGGGAGAGATACGCAGTATTTT. Its protein product is CSDLTSGRDTQYF.

V and J are TRBV29-1 and TRBJ2-1, with D possibly matching TRBD2 (6 bases). This CDR3 comprises 15 residues. V was trimmed by 1 base and J by 4 bases, leaving 14 bases between them. Germline loops: CDR1 SQVTM, CDR2 ANQGSEA. The CDR3 region has the DNA TGCAGCGTTGAAGTTGCCAGCGGACTATACAATGAGCAGTTCTTC. As protein: CSVEVASGLYNEQFF.